This TCR beta chain was retrieved from a study of alternative splicing in chronic myeloid leukemia remission (TCRdb year 2020). Study-level background: Remission specimens from the trials were collected at major or complete molecular response, at 12 or 24 months of TKI therapy. RNA sequencing was used to profile peripheral blood from chronic-phase CML patients at diagnosis and at remission, and the results were compared with those from healthy donors. The RESIST (imatinib), ENESTxtnd (nilotinib) and PINNACLE (nilotinib plus pegylated interferon) trials supplied fewer than 10 diagnostic specimens along with matched remission specimens. The median age was approximately 50 years at diagnosis and roughly 56 at remission, while healthy controls had a median age of about 39. Total leukocytes from peripheral blood collected in EDTA were used as the trial diagnostic specimens. Nine CML samples, seven diagnostic and two matched remission, were obtained from the French Persistem study. Female/male counts were 11/5 for diagnosis samples, 8/3 for remission samples and 2/4 for controls. Total RNA was extracted with Trizol from peripheral blood mononuclear cells of diagnosis, remission and control samples. What the authors observed across the whole study: At remission, blood cell composition had been reconfigured so that it resembled normal controls enriched in lymphoid cells. Strong differences in blood cell composition were observed between timepoints, with a shift from myeloid progenitor enrichment at diagnosis to mature lymphoid enrichment at remission.

Libraries were constructed by bulk RNA-seq. The TruSeq Stranded RNA sample prep kit was used to generate libraries of poly-A-enriched mRNA from an input of about 0.92 ug total RNA. Paired-end sequencing was carried out on a HiSeq 2500, and each sample was sequenced in triplicate. Each mate in the RNA-seq data had a read length of 125 nucleotides. The paper's data handling went like this. After trimming, reads were aligned to hg38 using STAR v2.7, and quality control was handled by FASTQC, RSeQC and multiqc. Salmon 0.14.1 was used to quantify gene expression levels as transcripts per million (TPM). Principal component analysis suggested that transcriptomic profiles were not driven by trial, library batch, sequencing batch, treatment regimen or sex. TCRdb reprocessed the reads; each CDR3 protein sequence makes one entry, and DNA is unavailable. These V and J calls are TCRdb output, not the study's own analysis. This sample lists 130 to 150 distinct CDR3 sequences; 95% to 98% were detected once. The ten largest clonotypes hold 8.6% of the sample.

The time point label, read with the paper, signifies: major or complete molecular response after front-line TKI therapy. The patient cohort comprised more than 15 CML patients, with matched post-remission samples retrieved for a subset of them. Note on this clonotype: It lacks a known antigen.

The TCR sequence derives from an adult with chronic myeloid leukemia. The specimen comprised PBMCs or total blood leukocytes (not recorded which), sampled during remission.

The CDR3 region reads CASRQQGTDTQYF. This sequence uses TRBV28 and TRBJ2-3. CDR1 and CDR2 (MDHEN, SYDVKM) derive from the germline V gene. The CDR3 goes from the cysteine to the phenylalanine over 13 residues. No DNA is listed.